This T cell receptor beta chain was retrieved from a study of OX40 agonist ivuxolimab in advanced cancers. Overall study: It was permissible to have had prior anti-PD-1, anti-PD-L1 or anti-CTLA-4 therapy, and under 45% had some.

The CDR3 sequence is 15 residues long. V was shortened by 0 bases and J by 4 bases, with 13 bases between the two germline ends. Looked up from germline, CDR1 is SGDLS and CDR2 is YYNGEE. Using immunoSEQ multiplex PCR, the repertoire was profiled, and TCRdb retains in-frame clones only, with some absent. Among 100,000 to 130,000 clones listed, roughly 90% were seen once. The chain recombines TRBV9 with TRBJ1-1; tentative D call: TRBD1 (5 bases). The source was CD4+ or CD8+ T cells sorted from blood, collected in a trial of the OX40 agonist ivuxolimab. This receptor was obtained from an adult with an advanced solid tumor such as melanoma, head and neck, liver or kidney cancer. CDR3 nucleotide sequence: TGTGCCAGCAGCGTAGTGACCGGGGCTCTCACTGAAGCTTTCTTT. Translated: CASSVVTGALTEAFF.